This T cell receptor (beta chain) was obtained from a study of blood T cell repertoires in COVID-19. In the study overall: Acute-phase and convalescent COVID-19 samples originated in the United States, Italy and Spain. T cells, B-cell-depleted T cells, or PBMCs supplied cDNA or gDNA.

How the authors handled the data: Scientists estimated how many nucleated cells there were by amplifying reference gene primers. Sequencing used immunoSEQ multiplex PCR; TCRdb keeps in-frame clones, though not all of them. D and trimming were read from the DNA, whereas the V and J calls and clone size are those reported in that table. This table has about 110,000 clones, 71% appearing once. Germline loops: CDR1 SEHNR, CDR2 FQNEAQ (reference sequence). Deletions cut 2 bases from V and 6 bases from J, with 4 bases between. The CDR3 length is 12 residues. The sample comprised peripheral blood. The V call is TRBV7-9, the J call TRBJ1-4, with unresolved D. This sequence originates from a human donor with acute or convalescent COVID-19. The donor label of this sample is uncertain. The CDR3 nucleotides read TGTGCCAGCAGCTTAACGGATGAAAAACTGTTTTTT. Translated: CASSLTDEKLFF.